This TCR beta chain was captured in a study of vaccination effects on CD4 cells after COVID-19. Here immunoSEQ multiplex PCR was the method, and the copy in TCRdb shows in-frame clones only, minus some. Among tens of thousands of clones, roughly four fifths were seen once, and the ten largest hold about 2.4%. Details on this clone: Its antigen is not identified.

CD4+ T cells specific for antigen were expanded with viral peptide pools by the ViraFEST assay before sequencing. Investigators separated out CD4+ T cells once around nine days of culture had passed. The vaccine recipients had no prior SARS-CoV-2 infection, with negative nucleocapsid antibodies. The input for sequencing was CD4+ T cells from PBMCs cultured with HCoV-229E spike peptides, taken before COVID-19 vaccination. This TCR was sampled from a human donor who received a COVID-19 vaccine.

The CDR3 DNA follows: TGTGCCAGCAGCTTAGACCGGGCTACGGAAAAACTGTTTTTT. It encodes CASSLDRATEKLFF. V usage is TRBV11-1 and J usage is TRBJ1-4; no definite D call. V lost 1 base, J lost 8 bases, and 11 bases lay in between. Germline loops: CDR1 SGHAT, CDR2 FQDESV (reference sequence). This CDR3 comprises 14 residues.